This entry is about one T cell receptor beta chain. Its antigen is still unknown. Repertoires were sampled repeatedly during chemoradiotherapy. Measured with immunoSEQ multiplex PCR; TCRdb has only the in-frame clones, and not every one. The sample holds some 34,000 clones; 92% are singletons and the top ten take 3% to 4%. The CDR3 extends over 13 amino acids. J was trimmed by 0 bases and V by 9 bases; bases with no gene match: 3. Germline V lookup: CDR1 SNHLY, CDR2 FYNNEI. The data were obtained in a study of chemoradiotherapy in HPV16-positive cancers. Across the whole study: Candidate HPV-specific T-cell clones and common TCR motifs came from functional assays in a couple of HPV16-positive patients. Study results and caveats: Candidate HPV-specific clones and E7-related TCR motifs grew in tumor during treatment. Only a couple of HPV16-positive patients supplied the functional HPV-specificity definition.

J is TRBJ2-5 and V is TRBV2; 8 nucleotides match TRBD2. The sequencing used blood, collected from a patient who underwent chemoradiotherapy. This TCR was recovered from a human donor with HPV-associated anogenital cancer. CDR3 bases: TGTGCCAGACTAGCGGCATACCAAGAGACCCAGTACTTC. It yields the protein CARLAAYQETQYF.